These T cell receptor beta chains were read from a single sample in a study of blood T cell repertoires in COVID-19. Libraries were prepared by immunoSEQ multiplex PCR; TCRdb keeps only in-frame clonotypes and omits some of them. This table has 100,000 to 120,000 clones, over 70% appearing once. The source material was peripheral blood. The receptor source for this set is a man in his forties or fifties with acute or convalescent COVID-19. Each CDR3 is given with its conserved first and last residue. D genes are given only for firm matches. Not all rows give a size; the values are once, few, many and, for expanded clones, a class.

d_gene	j_gene	abundance	v_gene	CDR3nt	CDR3aa
TRBD2	TRBJ2-1	.	TRBV11-2	TGTGCCAGCAGCATTAGGGCCCCCGGGGGGGCTTACAATGAGCAGTTCTTC	CASSIRAPGGAYNEQFF
.	TRBJ1-2	.	TRBV6-1	TGTGCCAGCAGTGAATCTTGGACGGGAAACTATGGCTACACCTTC	CASSESWTGNYGYTF
TRBD1	TRBJ1-5	.	TRBV15	TGTGCCACCAGCAGAGATCAGAGACCGGGACAGGCTAATCAGCCCCAGCATTTT	CATSRDQRPGQANQPQHF
.	TRBJ2-3	.	TRBV29-1	TGCAGCGTTACAGGGAAGGATACGCAGTATTTT	CSVTGKDTQYF
TRBD1	TRBJ2-7	once	TRBV5-1	TGCGCCAGCTCAGGGACAGGGAACTACGAGCAGTACTTC	CASSGTGNYEQYF
TRBD1	TRBJ1-3	once	TRBV5-4	TGTGCCAGCAGCTTCGACAGGGTTGGAAACACCATATATTTT	CASSFDRVGNTIYF
.	TRBJ1-3	.	TRBV28	TGTGCCAGCAGTTTATCCGGGGTAGCCATATATTTT	CASSLSGVAIYF
.	TRBJ2-1	.	TRBV3-1/TRBV3-2	TGTGCCAGCAGCCAAGATTCGTGGGGAGGATCCTACAATGAGCAGTTCTTC	CASSQDSWGGSYNEQFF
TRBD1	TRBJ1-2	once	TRBV5-1	TGCGCCAGCAGCCCGACAGGGAACTATGGCTACACCTTC	CASSPTGNYGYTF
TRBD1	TRBJ1-4	.	TRBV10-3	TGTGCCATCAGTGACAGGGGGCTCGAAAAACTGTTTTTT	CAISDRGLEKLFF